Presented here are 25 T cell receptor beta chains from one specimen sequenced in a study of blood T cells in healthy people across ages. A second about 7 to 11 cycle PCR used barcoded and J-beta primers. In TCRdb, the 5' RACE reads were re-called with MiXCR into one record per CDR3 protein. In the table there are hundreds of thousands of distinct CDR3 sequences, approximately 44% of which are singletons. The material sequenced was blood. The receptors come from a man between 60 and 75 years old in good health.

The rearrangement joins TRBV14 to TRBJ2-5; D not certain. This CDR3 is built from 14 residues. Germline loops: CDR1 SGHDN, CDR2 FVKESK. V lost 3 bases, J lost 5 bases, and 13 bases lay in between. CDR3 DNA: TGTGCCAGCAGCCAGGTAGTTGGACGGGAGACCCAGTACTTC. Translated, it gives CASSQVVGRETQYF. The whole variable domain, remainder taken from reference TRBV14 and TRBJ2-5, is EAGVTQFPSHSVIEKGQTVTLRCDPISGHDNLYWYRRVMGKEIKFLLHFVKESKQDESGMPNNRFLAERTGGTYSTLKVQPAELEDSGVYFCASSQVVGRETQYFGPGTRLLVL.

The V and J genes are TRBV20-1 and TRBJ2-7, with a tentative D call TRBD1 (5 bases). Germline assignment: CDR1 DFQATT and CDR2 SNEGSKA (reference sequence). The CDR3 is 15 residues long. V was shortened by 3 bases and J by 5 bases, with 20 bases between the two germline ends. Here the CDR3 DNA reads TGCAGTGCTAGTAAGGTAAGGGGATCCGCCCACGAGCAGTACTTC. Its protein product is CSASKVRGSAHEQYF.

This clonotype came up a few times. The chain uses TRBV4-3 and TRBJ2-6; D gene unclear. Per the germline V gene, CDR1 is LGHNA and CDR2 is YSLEER. Trimming stripped 0 bases from V and 4 bases from J, with 13 bases between. The CDR3 has 17 amino acids. CDR3 sequence reads: CASSQDMQGPGANVLTF. The CDR3 region has the DNA TGCGCCAGCAGCCAAGATATGCAAGGGCCAGGGGCCAACGTCCTGACTTTC.

This clonotype appeared once. The chain is built from TRBV7-2 and TRBJ2-3; D unclear. The CDR3 covers 12 residues. V was clipped by 5 bases and J by 5 bases, with 8 bases between them. Germline V gene lookup returns CDR1 SGHTA and CDR2 FQGNSA. In DNA form, the CDR3 reads TGTGCCAGCAGCGCGCAGCAAGATACGCAGTATTTT. It translates to CASSAQQDTQYF.

This chain joins TRBV6-4 and TRBJ1-5; D gene ambiguous. V shed 5 bases and J shed 1 base, with 9 bases lying between them. Germline V gene data show CDR1 as MRHNA and CDR2 as SNTAGT. The length of the CDR3 is 14 residues. Written as DNA, the CDR3 is TGTGCCAGCAGTCTAGAGGCCAGCAATCAGCCCCAGCATTTT. This gives the protein CASSLEASNQPQHF.

This clonotype was found a few times. V usage is TRBV6-5 and J usage is TRBJ2-1; 9 bases are shared with TRBD1. The CDR3 has 14 amino acids. V trimming: 8 bases; J trimming: 5 bases; junction bases outside the gene matches: 7. The germline V gene has CDR1 MNHEY and CDR2 SVGAGI. Written as DNA, the CDR3 is TGTGCCAGCGTCAAAGGGACAGGGAACAATGAGCAGTTCTTC. Translation: CASVKGTGNNEQFF.

This clonotype was recorded at least ten times. CDR3 in amino acids: CASRLAGANVLTF. The CDR3 nucleotides are TGTGCCAGCCGGTTGGCCGGGGCCAACGTCCTGACTTTC. The rearrangement uses TRBV7-2 and TRBJ2-6, with D unresolved. V was cut by 8 bases and J by 4 bases, with 9 bases left in between. From germline, CDR1 is SGHTA and CDR2 FQGNSA. The CDR3 consists of 13 residues.

The genes are TRBV6-1 and TRBJ2-3; unclear D gene. The CDR3 spans 15 residues. From germline, CDR1 is MNHNS and CDR2 SASEGT. Trimming took 5 bases from V and 1 from J, leaving 13 bases between them. The CDR3 sequence is CASSLPRVRTDTQYF. The CDR3 region has the DNA TGTGCCAGCAGTCTTCCAAGGGTGCGCACAGATACGCAGTATTTT.

This clonotype appeared a single time. The chain is built from TRBV11-2 and TRBJ1-1; D uncertain. The germline CDR1 and CDR2 sequences are SGHAT and FQNNGV. This CDR3 is built from 13 residues. V lost 1 base, J lost 7 bases, and 10 bases lay in between. The CDR3 reads CASSLAGTSEAFF. CDR3 sequence (DNA): TGTGCCAGCAGCTTAGCGGGAACCAGTGAAGCTTTCTTT.

The chain joins TRBV12-3 or TRBV12-4 to TRBJ1-5; the D is unclear. V was pared by 3 bases and J by 6 bases, with 18 bases between. This CDR3 comprises 16 residues. The chain's CDR3 is CASSFSLLTLAQPQHF. DNA for the CDR3: TGTGCCAGCAGTTTCTCCCTTTTAACACTCGCTCAGCCCCAGCATTTT.

The chain couples TRBV18 to TRBJ1-6; a possible D gene is TRBD1 (5 bases). Trimming took off 3 bases at V and 7 bases at J, with 13 bases between the two ends. CDR3 length: 15 amino acids. Per the germline V gene, CDR1 is KGHSH and CDR2 is LQKENI. The CDR3 nucleotides read TGTGCCAGCTCACCGGGGGGAAAAGGGAATTCACCCCTCCACTTT. This codes for CASSPGGKGNSPLHF.

The chain uses TRBV29-1 and TRBJ1-5; maybe TRBD1 (5 bases). Germline values: CDR1 SQVTM, CDR2 ANQGSEA. Trimming took 5 bases from V and 3 from J, leaving 11 bases between them. This CDR3 region has 13 residues. The CDR3 is CSVYQGPNQPQHF. The CDR3 DNA reads as TGCAGCGTTTACCAGGGCCCCAATCAGCCCCAGCATTTT.

This clonotype was picked up a small number of times. CDR3 loop: CASSSQASSPLHF. CDR3 DNA sequence: TGTGCCAGCAGCTCTCAGGCGTCTTCACCCCTCCACTTT. This rearrangement joins TRBV5-5 to TRBJ1-6; D not certain. This CDR3 is built from 13 residues. The ends were cut back, 3 bases at V and 9 bases at J, with 10 bases in the middle. CDR1 is SGHKS and CDR2 is YYEKEE in the germline V gene (reference sequence).

This clonotype was detected once. The V call is TRBV7-3, the J call TRBJ2-2, with D uncertain. Between the trimmed V and J ends, which lost 5 bases and 6 bases, there was a span of 10 bases. The CDR3 runs to 13 residues. In germline, CDR1 is SGHTA, CDR2 FQGTGA. Here the CDR3 DNA reads TGTGCCAGCAGCCCACAGACGCCCGGGGAGCTGTTTTTT. It is translated as CASSPQTPGELFF. The variable domain in full, completed from reference TRBV7-3 and TRBJ2-2, reads GAGVSQTPSNKVTEKGKYVELRCDPISGHTALYWYRQSLGQGPEFLIYFQGTGAADDSGLPNDRFFAVRPEGSVSTLKIQRTERGDSAVYLCASSPQTPGELFFGEGSRLTVL.

Many counts were recorded for this clonotype. V and J are TRBV4-3 and TRBJ2-1; 9 bases match TRBD2. This CDR3 contains 16 residues. Germline trimming cut 1 base from V and 7 bases from J; bases unmatched to any gene: 8. The V gene's germline CDR1 is LGHNA and CDR2 YSLEER. CDR3 DNA sequence: TGCGCCAGCAGCCAAGTCGGCATAGCGGGGGAGAATGAGCAGTTCTTC. Translated, it gives CASSQVGIAGENEQFF.

The chain is built from TRBV3-1 and TRBJ2-7; 7 nucleotides match TRBD1. Germline V lookup: CDR1 LGHDT, CDR2 YNNKEL (reference sequence). The CDR3 runs to 15 residues. V lost 4 bases and J lost 1; bases outside the gene matches: 7. The CDR3 DNA is TGTGCCAGCAGCCGCATACCGGGACAGTCCTACGAGCAGTACTTC. The encoded protein is CASSRIPGQSYEQYF.

This clonotype was seen a handful of times. V and J are TRBV9 and TRBJ1-5, with TRBD1 matching over 7 bases. The CDR3 has 13 amino acids. V was pared by 3 bases and J by 12 bases, with 9 bases of the junction left unmatched. The germline V gene has CDR1 SGDLS and CDR2 YYNGEE. CDR3 residues: CASSDGQDENQHF. The DNA of the CDR3 is TGTGCCAGCAGCGATGGACAGGATGAGAACCAGCATTTT.

Only a few counts were recorded for this clonotype. The chain uses TRBV6-6 and TRBJ1-1, with D unresolved. V was cut by 2 bases and J by 8 bases, with 12 bases left in between. The germline V gene encodes CDR1 MNHNY and CDR2 SVGAGI (reference sequence). The CDR3 has 13 residues. The CDR3 nucleotides read TGTGCCAGCAGTTACGAGGCCCTCAAAGAAGCTTTCTTT. Amino acids: CASSYEALKEAFF.

CDR3 DNA sequence: TGCGCCAGCAGCACGGGACAGAAAACTTACAATGAGCAGTACTTC. Its translation is CASSTGQKTYNEQYF. The chain employs TRBV5-1 and TRBJ2-1, with TRBD1 identical over 7 bases. Near its end, the DNA agrees better with TRBJ2-7, so the J call may be wrong. In germline, CDR1 is SGHRS, CDR2 YFSETQ. The CDR3 covers 15 residues.

This rearrangement joins TRBV18 to TRBJ1-6; perhaps TRBD1 as D (6 bases). V was trimmed by 3 bases and J by 8 bases, leaving 14 bases between them. The CDR3 is 15 amino acids. Germline CDR1 reads KGHSH; CDR2 reads LQKENI. As DNA, the CDR3 is TGTGCCAGCTCACCCACAGGGCCGCCGGATTCACCCCTCCACTTT. Residues: CASSPTGPPDSPLHF.

This clonotype was found a few times. This chain joins TRBV7-2 and TRBJ1-2; possible D gene TRBD1, 5 bases. V was cut by 5 bases and J by 6 bases, with 19 bases left in between. The CDR3 contains 15 residues. CDR1 SGHTA and CDR2 FQGNSA come from the germline V gene. The CDR3 DNA is TGTGCCAGCAGCCTACCCGGGGGGGGTGTCCATGGCTACACCTTC. Its protein product is CASSLPGGGVHGYTF.

The chain carries TRBV7-2 and TRBJ1-5; a weak D match, TRBD1 (5 bases). Germline-derived CDR1 and CDR2 are SGHTA and FQGNSA. The CDR3 runs 15 residues. Trimming took off 1 base at V and 3 bases at J, with 10 bases between the two ends. The DNA for the CDR3 is TGTGCCAGCAGCTTAGGAAAGGGGAACAATCAGCCCCAGCATTTT. Its protein is CASSLGKGNNQPQHF. The whole variable domain, remainder taken from reference TRBV7-2 and TRBJ1-5, is GAGVSQSPSNKVTEKGKDVELRCDPISGHTALYWYRQSLGQGLEFLIYFQGNSAPDKSGLPSDRFSAERTGGSVSTLTIQRTQQEDSAVYLCASSLGKGNNQPQHFGDGTRLSIL.

This clonotype was detected a few times. The rearrangement links TRBV7-3 to TRBJ2-1; unclear D gene. V lost 0 bases, J lost 8 bases, and 8 bases lay in between. Germline loops: CDR1 SGHTA, CDR2 FQGTGA. The CDR3 length is 13 residues. CDR3 in amino acids: CASSLTIDYEQFF. CDR3 sequence (DNA): TGTGCCAGCAGCTTAACGATAGATTATGAGCAGTTCTTC. The full variable domain, in which reference TRBV7-3 and TRBJ2-1 provide the parts outside the CDR3, is GAGVSQTPSNKVTEKGKYVELRCDPISGHTALYWYRQSLGQGPEFLIYFQGTGAADDSGLPNDRFFAVRPEGSVSTLKIQRTERGDSAVYLCASSLTIDYEQFFGPGTRLTVL.

V usage is TRBV20-1 and J usage is TRBJ1-5; TRBD1 agrees at 9 bases. V lost 5 bases, J lost 4 bases, and 15 bases stayed unmatched. This CDR3 spans 17 amino acids. Germline V lookup: CDR1 DFQATT, CDR2 SNEGSKA (reference sequence). The CDR3 loop is CSAPPAGQGVGNQPQHF. The CDR3 DNA sequence: TGCAGTGCTCCCCCGGCGGGACAGGGAGTTGGTAATCAGCCCCAGCATTTT.

The rearrangement uses TRBV6-2 or TRBV6-3 and TRBJ2-3; TRBD1 might be the D (5 bases). The CDR3 loop spans 14 amino acids. Trimming took 2 bases from V and 4 from J, leaving 10 bases between them. The germline CDR1 and CDR2 sequences are MNHEY and SVGEGT. The CDR3 sequence: CASSYMGQADTQYF. As DNA, the CDR3 is TGTGCCAGCAGTTACATGGGGCAGGCAGATACGCAGTATTTT.